This T cell receptor beta chain comes out of a study of blood T cell repertoires in COVID-19. Overall study: Spain, Italy and the United States supplied samples that represented acute and convalescent COVID-19.

Here immunoSEQ multiplex PCR was the method, and the copy in TCRdb shows in-frame clones only, minus some. The sample gives tens of thousands of clones, around 88% of which show up once; around 6.6% is in the top ten. This clone has more than one count but fewer than ten. The CDR3 totals 17 residues. The germline V and J ends were trimmed by 1 base and 2 bases, with 18 bases remaining between them. Per the germline V gene, CDR1 is SGDLS and CDR2 is YYNGEE. Sequenced: peripheral blood. This receptor was taken from a human donor in a cohort sampled during active COVID-19. The chain links TRBV9 to TRBJ1-1; possibly TRBD1 for D (5 bases). This chain's CDR3 is CASSVLGGTLINTEAFF. In nucleotides, the CDR3 is TGTGCCAGCAGCGTACTGGGGGGGACCTTAATTAACACTGAAGCTTTCTTT.